Listed here is a single T cell receptor beta chain. This record belongs to a study of blood T cell repertoires in COVID-19. Germline V gene lookup returns CDR1 SGHDT and CDR2 YYEEEE. The CDR3 totals 19 residues. V was cut by 0 bases and J by 2 bases, with 23 bases left in between. Per the authors' pipeline: Reference gene primer amplification in the assay estimated nucleated cell counts. The protocol was immunoSEQ multiplex PCR, while the TCRdb copy is restricted to in-frame clones and leaves out a portion. V and J calls and clone size follow that table, whereas D and trimming were derived from the DNA. The table has a few hundred thousand clones, about 90% seen once.

The genes are TRBV5-6 and TRBJ1-2; weak D call: TRBD1 (5 bases). This clonotype was obtained from a woman in her thirties who had recovered from COVID-19. Sequenced material: PBMCs or T cells enriched from blood (not recorded which). CDR3 nucleotides: TGTGCCAGCAGCTTGGGTACGGCCTCAGGGCTTAATAGGAACTATGGCTACACCTTC. Translated, it gives CASSLGTASGLNRNYGYTF.